This passage covers 15 T cell receptor beta chains from one sample sequenced in a study of T-cell reconstitution after alpha-beta-depleted transplantation in children. TCRbeta library construction was performed incorporating unique molecular identifiers. TCRdb itself ran the PCR reads through MiXCR, one entry per CDR3 protein. The sample records roughly 180,000 distinct CDR3 sequences, around 10% being singletons. Specimen: PBMCs, collected before TCRalphabeta/CD19-depleted stem cell transplant. The receptors were sampled from a boy between 2 and 10 years old with acute myeloid leukemia, due to receive a stem cell transplant.

This clonotype was recorded at least ten times. CDR3 sequence reads: CASYPGIPMNTEAFF. The CDR3 DNA is TGCGCCAGCTACCCGGGGATCCCCATGAACACTGAAGCTTTCTTT. The chain couples TRBV5-1 to TRBJ1-1; D gene unclear. Germline V gives CDR1 SGHRS, CDR2 YFSETQ. The CDR3 totals 15 residues. V gave up 7 bases and J gave up 0 bases, with 16 bases separating them.

The rearrangement joins TRBV5-1 to TRBJ1-4, with a weak D call TRBD1 (5 bases). CDR1 is SGHRS and CDR2 is YFSETQ in the germline V gene. The ends were cut back, 3 bases at V and 4 bases at J, with 10 bases in the middle. The CDR3 is made up of 14 amino acids. CDR3: CASSSSQGNEKLFF. CDR3 DNA sequence: TGCGCCAGCAGCTCCTCGCAGGGTAATGAAAAACTGTTTTTT.

This clonotype came up many times. The J gene is TRBJ2-1, the V gene TRBV5-1; 8 bases agree with TRBD2. The junction had 8 bases not matched to a gene; V was cut back by 0 bases and J by 3 bases. The CDR3 spans 17 residues. Germline lookup yields CDR1 SGHRS and CDR2 YFSETQ. CDR3 nucleotides: TGCGCCAGCAGCTTGGCCTTCGCGGGAGGAGACTACAATGAGCAGTTCTTC. Its translation: CASSLAFAGGDYNEQFF.

This clonotype has at least ten counts. V and J are TRBV10-3 and TRBJ2-3; 8 bases agree with TRBD1. Looked up from germline, CDR1 is ENHRY and CDR2 is SYGVKD. Trimming removed 6 bases from V and 4 bases from J; junction bases left unmatched: 6. The CDR3 sequence is 14 residues long. As DNA, the CDR3 is TGTGCCATCAGCCCTCAGGGGGCGGCAGATACGCAGTATTTT. It yields the protein CAISPQGAADTQYF.

This clonotype was found many times. The rearrangement links TRBV5-1 to TRBJ2-1; 10 bases fit TRBD2. Trimming removed 0 bases from V and 6 bases from J; junction bases left unmatched: 6. Germline CDR1 reads SGHRS; CDR2 reads YFSETQ. The CDR3 totals 16 residues. The CDR3 bases are TGCGCCAGCAGCTTGGCCTTAGCGGGAGGAGGCAATGAGCAGTTCTTC. As protein: CASSLALAGGGNEQFF.

This clonotype came up many times. The rearrangement links TRBV7-3 to TRBJ1-1; D call uncertain. The CDR3 is 13 amino acids. CDR1 is SGHTA and CDR2 is FQGTGA in the germline V gene. Trimming took off 3 bases at V and 0 bases at J, with 5 bases between the two ends. The CDR3 DNA reads as TGTGCCAGCAGCTTCGGTATGAACACTGAAGCTTTCTTT. As protein: CASSFGMNTEAFF.

This clonotype was seen at least ten times. The chain recombines TRBV28 with TRBJ2-7; D is possibly TRBD2 (6 bases). Germline V lookup: CDR1 MDHEN, CDR2 SYDVKM. The length of the CDR3 is 14 residues. The V end lost 2 bases, the J end lost 2 bases, and 10 bases lay between the germline ends. CDR3 in amino acids: CASSLGGKPYEQYF. DNA of the CDR3: TGTGCCAGCAGTTTAGGCGGGAAACCCTACGAGCAGTACTTC.

This clonotype was observed at least ten times. The genes are TRBV5-1 and TRBJ2-3, with D possibly TRBD2 on 5 matching bases. The germline V gene encodes CDR1 SGHRS and CDR2 YFSETQ. This CDR3 is built from 16 residues. V dropped 0 bases and J dropped 0 bases, with 11 bases sitting between them. DNA of the CDR3: TGCGCCAGCAGCTTGGCCTTGGAGGAGAGCACAGATACGCAGTATTTT. Translated: CASSLALEESTDTQYF.

This clonotype occurred many times. The V call is TRBV12-3 or TRBV12-4, the J call TRBJ2-7; TRBD1 might be the D (6 bases). Trimming cost V 2 bases and J 3 bases, with 14 bases left between them. This CDR3 comprises 15 residues. The CDR3, as DNA: TGTGCCAGCAGTTTAACAGGGTCCCCAGTCTACGAGCAGTACTTC. This gives the protein CASSLTGSPVYEQYF.

This clonotype appeared many times. V gene TRBV29-1 combines with J gene TRBJ2-1, with 13 bases matching TRBD2. V was pared by 4 bases and J by 5 bases, with 5 bases of the junction left unmatched. The CDR3 has 15 residues. Germline V gene lookup returns CDR1 SQVTM and CDR2 ANQGSEA. This CDR3 reads CSVGTSGSLNNEQFF. Here the CDR3 DNA reads TGCAGCGTTGGGACTAGCGGGAGTCTTAACAATGAGCAGTTCTTC.

This clonotype was seen many times. V and J are TRBV20-1 and TRBJ2-7; 7 bases agree with TRBD1. The CDR3 length is 14 residues. Germline CDR1 is DFQATT and CDR2 is SNEGSKA (reference sequence). V lost 6 bases to trimming and J lost 3 bases; unmatched junction nucleotides: 11. This CDR3 is CSATTDRDSYEQYV. Here the CDR3 DNA reads TGCAGTGCCACTACCGACCGGGACAGCTACGAGCAGTACGTC.

This clonotype came up many times. The chain employs TRBV12-3 or TRBV12-4 and TRBJ2-7; D unclear. Trimming pared 3 bases from V and 3 bases from J, leaving 9 bases between. The length of the CDR3 is 13 residues. CDR3 amino acids: CASSLGRNYEQYF. CDR3 sequence (DNA): TGTGCCAGCAGTTTGGGCCGGAACTACGAGCAGTACTTC.

This clonotype has a count of ten or more. This chain connects TRBV29-1 to TRBJ1-1; 9 bases match TRBD1. The CDR3 spans 14 residues. With V trimmed by 4 bases and J by 8 bases, 11 bases remained unmatched. Germline values: CDR1 SQVTM, CDR2 ANQGSEA. This CDR3 reads CSVGGQGLRGEAFF. In DNA form, the CDR3 reads TGCAGCGTTGGAGGACAGGGGTTACGAGGGGAAGCTTTCTTT.

This clonotype was seen at least ten times. The chain is built from TRBV20-1 and TRBJ2-1, with D possibly being TRBD2 (5 bases). This CDR3 region has 12 residues. Trimming took off 6 bases at V and 6 bases at J, with 12 bases between the two ends. From germline, CDR1 is DFQATT and CDR2 SNEGSKA (reference sequence). In DNA, the CDR3 is TGCAGTGCCAACCCTGGAGGCAATGAGCAGTTCTTC. Translated: CSANPGGNEQFF.

This clonotype was observed many times. The rearrangement links TRBV11-2 to TRBJ2-7, with TRBD2 matching 7 bases. The CDR3 runs 12 residues. The junction had 9 bases not matched to a gene; V was cut back by 4 bases and J by 12 bases. Germline loops: CDR1 SGHAT, CDR2 FQNNGV. The CDR3 reads CASSSRGAGLYF. The DNA of the CDR3 is TGTGCCAGCAGCTCCCGTGGAGCGGGACTGTACTTC.